The entry that follows covers one T cell receptor (beta chain) sequence. This sample was included in a study of blood T cell repertoires in COVID-19. Study at large: The cDNA or gDNA used as material had been derived from T cells, B-cell-depleted T cells, or PBMCs.

Authors' data handling: Amplification of reference gene primers was used by the study to estimate nucleated cell counts. The repertoire was sequenced with immunoSEQ multiplex PCR; TCRdb's copy has only in-frame clones and lacks some. V and J calls and clone size are given by that table; D and trimming were obtained from the DNA. The data show more than 200,000 clones, 87% seen once. V lost 1 base and J lost 5; bases outside the gene matches: 4. CDR3 length: 14 amino acids. The V gene's germline CDR1 is SGHTS and CDR2 YDEGEE. The chain combines TRBV5-8 with TRBJ1-2, with 8 bases that match TRBD1. The sequence derives from a young man in a cohort exposed to, infected with or recovered from COVID-19 (not recorded which). The source material was PBMCs or T cells enriched from blood (not recorded which). CDR3 coding DNA: TGTGCCAGCAGCTTGTCGGGGACAGGTTATGGCTACACCTTC. It specifies CASSLSGTGYGYTF.